This TCR beta chain was captured by sequencing in a study of OX40 agonist ivuxolimab in advanced cancers. About the research overall: Every 2 weeks, patients got intravenous ivuxolimab at one of six dose levels (0.01-10 mg/kg). The dose-escalation cohort had hepatocellular carcinoma, melanoma, renal cell or head and neck cancer.

Regarding the study as a whole: Some of the nonresponding patients also showed low levels of normalized T-cell clonal expansion. CD8+ T cells averaged more expanded clones than CD4+.

TCRdb's copy holds only in-frame clones and misses some; the assay was immunoSEQ multiplex PCR. The sample has tens of thousands of clones; almost 85% are singletons. The CDR3 loop spans 16 amino acids. V was cut by 3 bases and J by 4 bases, with 18 bases left in between. The V gene's germline CDR1 is MNHNS and CDR2 SASEGT. Points on this clone: The antigen remains undetermined.

The sequencing here drew on CD4+ or CD8+ T cells sorted from blood, taken in a trial of the OX40 agonist ivuxolimab. The chain joins TRBV6-1 to TRBJ1-2; perhaps TRBD1 as D (5 bases). This clonotype was obtained from an adult with an advanced solid tumor such as melanoma, head and neck, liver or kidney cancer. The chain's CDR3 is CASSEGTDITGYGYTF. CDR3 coding DNA: TGTGCCAGCAGTGAGGGGACCGATATCACTGGCTATGGCTACACCTTC.